The 28 T cell receptor beta chains given below trace back to one sample, sequenced in a study of T cell responses to AZD1222 COVID-19 vaccine. Using immunoSEQ multiplex PCR, the repertoire was profiled, and TCRdb retains in-frame clones only, with some absent. The data contain more than 85,000 clones, around 90% of them singletons. Sequenced here: peripheral blood, sampled 28 days after the second AZD1222 dose. All receptors come from an adult who received the AZD1222 COVID-19 vaccine.

V and J are TRBV9 and TRBJ1-1, with 7 bases aligning to TRBD1. Germline V gene data show CDR1 as SGDLS and CDR2 as YYNGEE. The V gene end was trimmed by 0 bases and the J gene end by 10 bases; junction bases not matched to a gene: 15. This CDR3 is built from 16 residues. The CDR3 coding sequence is TGTGCCAGCAGCGTAGCTACTCGGGCTGACCCAGGGGGAGCTTTCTTT. Translated: CASSVATRADPGGAFF.

The CDR3 here is CASLRQKNTGELFF. In nucleotides, the CDR3 is TGTGCCAGCTTAAGACAGAAAAACACCGGGGAGCTGTTTTTT. V usage is TRBV18 and J usage is TRBJ2-2; TRBD1 is a possible D gene (5 bases). The germline V and J ends were trimmed by 7 bases and 2 bases, with 11 bases remaining between them. Germline CDR1 KGHSH, CDR2 LQKENI. The CDR3 runs to 14 residues.

A few counts support this clone. The chain combines TRBV12-5 with TRBJ2-5; 9 nucleotides match TRBD1. This CDR3 region has 14 residues. Germline CDR1 LGHNT, CDR2 FRNRAP. V was pared by 7 bases and J by 2 bases, with 5 bases of the junction left unmatched. The CDR3 nucleotides read TGTGCTAGTGCCCCAGGGACAGGGCAAGAGACCCAGTACTTC. As protein: CASAPGTGQETQYF. Together with reference TRBV12-5 and TRBJ2-5, the CDR3 gives the full variable domain: DARVTQTPRHKVTEMGQEVTMRCQPILGHNTVFWYRQTMMQGLELLAYFRNRAPLDDSGMPKDRFSAEMPDATLATLKIQPSEPRDSAVYFCASAPGTGQETQYFGPGTRLLVL.

The J gene is TRBJ2-7, the V gene TRBV5-1; TRBD2 is a possible D gene (5 bases). Germline CDR1 reads SGHRS; CDR2 reads YFSETQ. Trimming left V 2 bases short and J 2 bases short, with 11 bases between. CDR3 length equals 14 residues. The CDR3 sequence is CASSFRTGAYEQYF. Written as DNA, the CDR3 is TGCGCCAGCAGCTTCAGGACTGGGGCCTACGAGCAGTACTTC.

The chain couples TRBV6-6 to TRBJ2-7, with D unresolved. With 5 bases removed from V and 1 base from J, the gap between germline ends came to 12 bases. Germline V gene sequence: CDR1 MNHNY, CDR2 SVGAGI (reference sequence). The CDR3 is 14 residues long. The CDR3 sequence is CASSHDRVSYEQYF. CDR3 nucleotide sequence: TGTGCCAGCAGTCACGATCGGGTGTCCTACGAGCAGTACTTC.

The chain links TRBV6-2 or TRBV6-3 to TRBJ2-3, with D perhaps given as TRBD1 or TRBD2 (5 bases each). Trimming took 2 bases from V and 2 from J, leaving 8 bases between them. In germline, CDR1 is MNHEY, CDR2 SVGEGT. The CDR3 loop spans 14 amino acids. CDR3 sequence reads: CASSYRGDTDTQYF. In nucleotides, the CDR3 is TGTGCCAGCAGTTACAGAGGGGACACAGATACGCAGTATTTT.

This clone occurred once. The chain combines TRBV7-2 with TRBJ2-5, with D maybe TRBD2 (5 bases). The CDR3 is made up of 14 amino acids. Germline-derived CDR1 and CDR2 are SGHTA and FQGNSA. V was clipped by 2 bases and J by 4 bases, with 11 bases between them. The DNA of the CDR3 is TGTGCCAGCAGCTTATTCGGGGAGCGAGAGACCCAGTACTTC. Translated: CASSLFGERETQYF.

The chain joins TRBV7-2 to TRBJ1-1, with a tentative D call TRBD1 (5 bases). V lost 1 base to trimming and J lost 7 bases, with 10 bases between them. This CDR3 is 13 amino acids long. Germline loops: CDR1 SGHTA, CDR2 FQGNSA. CDR3 nucleotides: TGTGCCAGCAGCTTAGGAGGTACAGGTGAAGCTTTCTTT. It is translated as CASSLGGTGEAFF. Drawing the rest from reference TRBV7-2 and TRBJ1-1, the complete variable domain is GAGVSQSPSNKVTEKGKDVELRCDPISGHTALYWYRQSLGQGLEFLIYFQGNSAPDKSGLPSDRFSAERTGGSVSTLTIQRTQQEDSAVYLCASSLGGTGEAFFGQGTRLTVV.

V usage is TRBV18 and J usage is TRBJ2-4; 10 bases are a match to TRBD1. The CDR3 totals 20 residues. Per germline, CDR1 KGHSH and CDR2 LQKENI. Unmatched junction bases numbered 14, after V lost 1 base and J lost 2 bases. This CDR3 reads CASSPLVQRTGGYTKNIQYF. CDR3 nucleotide sequence: TGTGCCAGCTCACCACTAGTTCAAAGGACAGGGGGATATACCAAAAACATTCAGTACTTC.

The chain recombines TRBV9 with TRBJ1-5; 11 bases map to TRBD1. Germline trimming cut 6 bases from V and 1 base from J; bases unmatched to any gene: 3. CDR3 length: 15 amino acids. Germline CDR1 SGDLS, CDR2 YYNGEE. For the CDR3, the DNA is TGTGCCAGCAACGGACAGGGGGCGAGCAATCAGCCCCAGCATTTT. Translation: CASNGQGASNQPQHF.

This chain links TRBV19 with TRBJ2-3; D uncertain. Trimming pared 0 bases from V and 0 bases from J, leaving 4 bases between. Germline lookup yields CDR1 LNHDA and CDR2 SQIVND (reference sequence). This CDR3 has 14 residues. The CDR3, as DNA: TGTGCCAGTAGTATAGACCCTAGCACAGATACGCAGTATTTT. Encoded protein: CASSIDPSTDTQYF.

The J gene is TRBJ2-5, the V gene TRBV7-9, with unresolved D. Germline CDR1 is SEHNR and CDR2 is FQNEAQ (reference sequence). V lost 2 bases, J lost 2 bases, and 6 bases lay in between. This CDR3 has 13 residues. The CDR3 bases are TGTGCCAGCAGCTTATTCGCACAAGAGACCCAGTACTTC. Its protein product is CASSLFAQETQYF.

The rearrangement uses TRBV7-2 and TRBJ2-3; TRBD1 is a possible D gene (6 bases). The CDR3 spans 14 residues. The V gene lost 3 bases and the J gene lost 2 bases, with 9 bases spanning the gap. Germline V gene data show CDR1 as SGHTA and CDR2 as FQGNSA. The CDR3 coding sequence is TGTGCCAGCAGCTTGTCAGGGGCCACAGATACGCAGTATTTT. This codes for CASSLSGATDTQYF.

This clone was observed a few times. The chain carries TRBV29-1 and TRBJ2-6; D gene ambiguous. The CDR3 contains 15 residues. The germline V gene has CDR1 SQVTM and CDR2 ANQGSEA. V lost 6 bases and J 0 bases, leaving 12 bases between the germline ends. The CDR3 nucleotides read TGCAGCGTCGAAAACATGAACTCTGGGGCCAACGTCCTGACTTTC. Residues: CSVENMNSGANVLTF.

This rearrangement joins TRBV10-1 to TRBJ2-5; 8 nucleotides line up with TRBD2. Trimming cost V 7 bases and J 2 bases; bases outside gene matches: 6. The CDR3 is made up of 14 amino acids. CDR1 is WNHNN and CDR2 is SYGVQD in the germline V gene (reference sequence). CDR3 sequence reads: CASTGGGPQETQYF. CDR3 sequence (DNA): TGCGCCAGCACTGGCGGGGGGCCTCAAGAGACCCAGTACTTC.

The genes are TRBV10-3 and TRBJ2-7; 10 positions match TRBD1. The CDR3 spans 13 residues. Germline V lookup: CDR1 ENHRY, CDR2 SYGVKD. V lost 9 bases and J lost 3; bases outside the gene matches: 5. The CDR3 DNA reads TGTGCCATGGGGGACAGGGGATTCTACGAGCAGTACTTC. Its protein is CAMGDRGFYEQYF.

In DNA form, the CDR3 reads TGTGCCAGCAGCCCGGTTAACACCGGGGAGCTGTTTTTT. The encoded protein is CASSPVNTGELFF. This chain joins TRBV7-9 and TRBJ2-2, with D uncertain. This CDR3 is 13 amino acids long. The V and J ends lost 5 bases and 2 bases respectively, with 6 bases between them. Germline V gene sequence: CDR1 SEHNR, CDR2 FQNEAQ (reference sequence).

The rearrangement links TRBV19 to TRBJ2-5, with D hard to call. The CDR3 extends over 13 amino acids. From germline, CDR1 is LNHDA and CDR2 SQIVND (reference sequence). The germline V and J ends were trimmed by 3 bases and 3 bases, with 8 bases remaining between them. The CDR3, as DNA: TGTGCCAGTAGTATCCGGACGGAAGAGACCCAGTACTTC. Amino acids: CASSIRTEETQYF.

The V gene is TRBV6-8, the J gene TRBJ1-4; TRBD1 agrees at 10 bases. With V trimmed by 5 bases and J by 2 bases, 5 bases remained unmatched. Germline lookup yields CDR1 MNHGY and CDR2 SAAAGT. The CDR3 loop spans 16 amino acids. CDR3 DNA sequence: TGTGCCAGCAGTCCGGGGACAGGGGTGACTAATGAAAAACTGTTTTTT. This encodes CASSPGTGVTNEKLFF.

This clone has just one count. The chain recombines TRBV10-3 with TRBJ2-3, with D possibly matching TRBD1 (5 bases). Germline CDR1 ENHRY, CDR2 SYGVKD. Between the trimmed V and J ends, which lost 6 bases and 9 bases, there was a span of 13 bases. This CDR3 has 12 amino acids. The CDR3 spells CAIRQEGETQYF. The DNA for the CDR3 is TGTGCCATCAGACAGGAAGGTGAGACGCAGTATTTT.

The V call is TRBV29-1, the J call TRBJ1-2; TRBD1 matches at 10 bases. CDR1 is SQVTM and CDR2 is ANQGSEA in the germline V gene. The CDR3 runs 14 residues. V shed 6 bases and J 2 bases; nucleotides not matched to a gene: 6. CDR3 sequence: CSVAGTGENYGYTF. The CDR3 nucleotides are TGCAGCGTCGCCGGGACAGGGGAGAACTATGGCTACACCTTC.

The J gene is TRBJ1-1, the V gene TRBV6-5; no clear D. Germline CDR1 MNHEY, CDR2 SVGAGI. Between the trimmed V and J ends, which lost 0 bases and 1 base, there was a span of 6 bases. The length of the CDR3 is 14 residues. The CDR3 protein is CASSYSDRNTEAFF. As DNA, the CDR3 is TGTGCCAGCAGTTACTCTGATAGGAACACTGAAGCTTTCTTT.

The chain joins TRBV19 to TRBJ2-1; D ambiguous. The ends were cut back, 3 bases at V and 11 bases at J, with 11 bases in the middle. The CDR3 runs to 12 residues. Germline V gives CDR1 LNHDA, CDR2 SQIVND (reference sequence). This CDR3 reads CASSIGRAQQFF. The CDR3 DNA sequence: TGTGCCAGTAGTATTGGAAGAGCACAGCAGTTCTTC.

V gene TRBV28 combines with J gene TRBJ1-5, with D hard to call. The CDR3 is 12 amino acids. The V gene lost 7 bases and the J gene lost 6 bases, with 10 bases spanning the gap. Per the germline V gene, CDR1 is MDHEN and CDR2 is SYDVKM. The CDR3 DNA reads as TGTGCCAGCACCCTGAGTACTCAGCCCCAGCATTTT. Its protein product is CASTLSTQPQHF.

The V and J genes are TRBV10-2 and TRBJ1-5; tentative D call: TRBD1 (6 bases). V was shortened by 6 bases and J by 0 bases, with 18 bases between the two germline ends. This CDR3 has 17 amino acids. Germline assignment: CDR1 WSHSY and CDR2 SAAADI. The CDR3 here is CASSLIGQFPSNQPQHF. CDR3 in DNA: TGCGCCAGCAGCCTAATCGGACAGTTCCCTAGCAATCAGCCCCAGCATTTT.

Comment on this clone: An end of the junction does not agree with germline; a read error may underlie this. The chain uses TRBV19 and TRBJ1-4; 7 bases match TRBD1. Germline-derived CDR1 and CDR2 are LNHDA and SQIVND (reference sequence). CDR3 length: 14 amino acids. In DNA, the CDR3 is TGTGCCAGTAATATAGCGAGGGACAGTGAAAAACTGTTTTTT. Translation: CASNIARDSEKLFF. Variable domain in full (rest from reference TRBV19 and TRBJ1-4): DGGITQSPKYLFRKEGQNVTLSCEQNLNHDAMYWYRQDPGQGLRLIYYSQIVNDFQKGDIAEGYSVSREKKESFPLTVTSAQKNPTAFYLCASNIARDSEKLFFGSGTQLSVL.

This clone was observed once. The chain couples TRBV7-2 to TRBJ2-7; TRBD2 agrees at 11 bases. Germline V lookup: CDR1 SGHTA, CDR2 FQGNSA. V shed 4 bases and J 7 bases; nucleotides not matched to a gene: 6. The CDR3 has 14 amino acids. The CDR3 DNA reads as TGTGCCAGCAGCTCGACTAGCGGGGTAGGTGAGCAGTACTTC. This sequence encodes CASSSTSGVGEQYF.

The chain has TRBV2 and TRBJ1-6; D remains unclear. Germline CDR1 SNHLY, CDR2 FYNNEI. The CDR3 sequence is 14 residues long. The ends were cut back, 7 bases at V and 0 bases at J, with 7 bases in the middle. The DNA of the CDR3 is TGTGCCAGCAAGGCAAGCTCCTATAATTCACCCCTCCACTTT. Residues: CASKASSYNSPLHF. Drawing the rest from reference TRBV2 and TRBJ1-6, the complete variable domain is EPEVTQTPSHQVTQMGQEVILRCVPISNHLYFYWYRQILGQKVEFLVSFYNNEISEKSEIFDDQFSVERPDGSNFTLKIRSTKLEDSAMYFCASKASSYNSPLHFGNGTRLTVT.